These 28 T cell receptor beta chains came from one sample sequenced in a study of blood T cells in healthy people across ages. Primers used in a second PCR of about 6 to 12 cycles were a sample-barcoded 5' primer and a J-beta primer mix. MiXCR, run by TCRdb on the 5' RACE reads, gives a single entry per CDR3 protein. This sample carries 550,000 to 700,000 distinct CDR3 sequences, 27% of them seen once, and the ten largest clones take around 20%. Specimen: blood. These TCRs come from a woman aged 70-85 years in good health.

The chain joins TRBV10-3 to TRBJ2-2, with D possibly being TRBD1 (6 bases). Looked up from germline, CDR1 is ENHRY and CDR2 is SYGVKD. V lost 4 bases and J lost 4, with 16 bases in between. The CDR3 length is 16 residues. The chain's CDR3 is CAISGTAGAATGELFF. In DNA form, the CDR3 reads TGTGCCATCAGTGGTACGGCAGGGGCCGCCACCGGGGAGCTGTTTTTT.

The chain combines TRBV4-1 with TRBJ1-2; D is unresolved. CDR1 MGHRA and CDR2 YSYEKL come from the germline V gene. The CDR3 covers 16 residues. The V and J ends lost 1 base and 7 bases respectively, with 19 bases between them. In DNA, the CDR3 is TGCGCCAGCAGCCAAGTCAAAGGACCAATGAGTACTGGCTACACCTTC. Amino acid sequence: CASSQVKGPMSTGYTF.

The chain uses TRBV20-1 and TRBJ2-7; D is perhaps TRBD1 (6 bases). Deletions cut 6 bases from V and 4 bases from J, with 16 bases between. CDR3 length: 13 residues. Looked up from germline, CDR1 is DFQATT and CDR2 is SNEGSKA (reference sequence). The CDR3 nucleotides read TGCAGTGCCATCAGTAGGGGGATGTACGAGCAGTACTTC. Translation gives CSAISRGMYEQYF.

The rearrangement links TRBV29-1 to TRBJ2-5; 8 positions agree with TRBD1. The CDR3 extends over 12 amino acids. With 8 bases clipped from V and 5 bases from J, the junction kept 7 bases outside the gene matches. Germline values: CDR1 SQVTM, CDR2 ANQGSEA. The CDR3, as DNA: TGCAGCACAGCAGGGGGCAGGGAGACCCAGTACTTC. Its protein is CSTAGGRETQYF.

This chain uses TRBV7-9 with TRBJ1-4; weak D call: TRBD1 (5 bases). Trimming took off 8 bases at V and 1 base at J, with 11 bases between the two ends. Germline values: CDR1 SEHNR, CDR2 FQNEAQ (reference sequence). This CDR3 has 14 amino acids. The chain's CDR3 is CASRRGGTNEKLFF. The DNA for the CDR3 is TGTGCCAGCCGTAGGGGAGGAACTAATGAAAAACTGTTTTTT.

The table lists this clonotype with a few counts. The chain has TRBV4-3 and TRBJ2-1; 9 nucleotides align to TRBD1. The better agreement between TRBJ2-5 and the DNA end casts doubt on the J call. The germline CDR1 and CDR2 sequences are LGHNA and YSLEER. The CDR3 sequence is 17 residues long. In DNA, the CDR3 is TGCGCCAGCAGCCAGGACATGGGGACAGGGAGAGGGGTGACCCAGTACTTC. This gives the protein CASSQDMGTGRGVTQYF.

The chain joins TRBV7-2 to TRBJ1-3; D gene ambiguous. The length of the CDR3 is 13 residues. Trimming stripped 2 bases from V and 8 bases from J, with 10 bases between. Germline V gene sequence: CDR1 SGHTA, CDR2 FQGNSA. The CDR3 DNA reads as TGTGCCAGCAGCTTAAACCCAGAAGACACCATATATTTT. It encodes CASSLNPEDTIYF.

This clonotype came up a few times. V is TRBV4-3 and J is TRBJ1-2; D gene ambiguous. This CDR3 has 14 residues. Germline lookup yields CDR1 LGHNA and CDR2 YSLEER. V was cut by 0 bases and J by 8 bases, with 13 bases left in between. In nucleotides, the CDR3 is TGCGCCAGCAGCCAAGAGGCCGGACTGGAGGGCTACACCTTC. As protein: CASSQEAGLEGYTF.

This rearrangement joins TRBV10-3 to TRBJ2-2, with 7 bases matching TRBD2. Germline CDR1 is ENHRY and CDR2 is SYGVKD. The CDR3 covers 15 residues. The trim removed 2 bases at V and 0 bases at J, leaving 0 bases unmatched. The CDR3 loop reads CAISEGLANTGELFF. Here the CDR3 DNA reads TGTGCCATCAGTGAGGGACTAGCGAACACCGGGGAGCTGTTTTTT.

CDR3 sequence reads: CASSQVGGADTF. The DNA of the CDR3 is TGTGCCAGCAGCCAAGTTGGGGGGGCGGACACCTTC. The V call is TRBV3-1, the J call TRBJ1-2; perhaps TRBD1 as D (6 bases). Germline V gene data show CDR1 as LGHDT and CDR2 as YNNKEL (reference sequence). CDR3 length equals 12 residues. Trimming pared 1 base from V and 12 bases from J, leaving 12 bases between.

This clonotype was observed a handful of times. This chain uses TRBV7-9 with TRBJ2-2; D possibly matches TRBD1 or TRBD2 (5 bases each). Germline CDR1 and CDR2: SEHNR and FQNEAQ (reference sequence). The CDR3 runs to 15 residues. The V end was cut by 5 bases, the J end by 5 bases, with 15 bases between. This CDR3 is CASSTGRGRTGELFF. In nucleotides, the CDR3 is TGTGCCAGCAGCACCGGACGGGGACGTACCGGGGAGCTGTTTTTT. Based on the CDR3 plus reference TRBV7-9 and TRBJ2-2, the full variable domain is DTGVSQNPRHKITKRGQNVTFRCDPISEHNRLYWYRQTLGQGPEFLTYFQNEAQLEKSRLLSDRFSAERPKGSFSTLEIQRTEQGDSAMYLCASSTGRGRTGELFFGEGSRLTVL.

This clonotype was observed a handful of times. The chain is built from TRBV3-1 and TRBJ2-1; D unresolved. From germline, CDR1 is LGHDT and CDR2 YNNKEL (reference sequence). The CDR3 spans 14 residues. V dropped 0 bases and J dropped 9 bases, with 12 bases sitting between them. Written as DNA, the CDR3 is TGTGCCAGCAGCCAAGACACTTACCATCTTGAGCAGTTCTTC. This sequence encodes CASSQDTYHLEQFF.

This clonotype was counted between two and nine times. This chain uses TRBV20-1 with TRBJ1-2, with unresolved D. The length of the CDR3 is 13 residues. V lost 6 bases and J lost 8, with 19 bases in between. CDR1 is DFQATT, CDR2 SNEGSKA, per germline (reference sequence). The CDR3 DNA reads as TGCAGTGCCCCTCAGGAGGGTACTCGGGGCTACACCTTC. Encoded protein: CSAPQEGTRGYTF.

This clonotype was counted between two and nine times. The chain uses TRBV29-1 and TRBJ2-2; D possibly corresponds to TRBD2 (5 bases). The ends were cut back, 3 bases at V and 5 bases at J, with 10 bases in the middle. The germline gives CDR1 SQVTM, CDR2 ANQGSEA. The CDR3 loop spans 13 amino acids. In nucleotides, the CDR3 is TGCAGCGTTGATTATACGGGGACCGGGGAGCTGTTTTTT. This translates into CSVDYTGTGELFF.

The chain recombines TRBV5-1 with TRBJ1-5, with TRBD1 as a possible D gene (6 bases). Germline assignment: CDR1 SGHRS and CDR2 YFSETQ. The CDR3 contains 15 residues. V was trimmed by 3 bases and J by 1 base, leaving 11 bases between them. The chain's CDR3 is CASSSGDISNQPQHF. The CDR3, as DNA: TGCGCCAGCAGCTCAGGGGACATAAGCAATCAGCCCCAGCATTTT. The variable domain in full, with the rest retrieved from reference TRBV5-1 and TRBJ1-5, is KAGVTQTPRYLIKTRGQQVTLSCSPISGHRSVSWYQQTPGQGLQFLFEYFSETQRNKGNFPGRFSGRQFSNSRSEMNVSTLELGDSALYLCASSSGDISNQPQHFGDGTRLSIL.

The chain couples TRBV20-1 to TRBJ2-5; tentative D call: TRBD2 (6 bases). The ends were cut back, 0 bases at V and 3 bases at J, with 8 bases in the middle. The CDR3 is 13 residues long. Germline V gene lookup returns CDR1 DFQATT and CDR2 SNEGSKA (reference sequence). In nucleotides, the CDR3 is TGCAGTGCTAGAGATACGGGGGAAGAGACCCAGTACTTC. Amino acid sequence: CSARDTGEETQYF.

The chain is built from TRBV7-2 and TRBJ2-3; 10 nucleotides line up with TRBD2. The CDR3 is 15 amino acids. V was pared by 5 bases and J by 2 bases, with 4 bases of the junction left unmatched. Germline-derived CDR1 and CDR2 are SGHTA and FQGNSA. CDR3 amino acids: CASSNSGGLTDTQYF. The CDR3 coding sequence is TGTGCCAGCAGCAATAGCGGGGGGCTCACAGATACGCAGTATTTT.

The rearrangement joins TRBV28 to TRBJ1-2; 7 bases match TRBD1. The CDR3 covers 14 residues. Unmatched junction bases numbered 6, after V lost 4 bases and J lost 4 bases. Looked up from germline, CDR1 is MDHEN and CDR2 is SYDVKM. Here the CDR3 DNA reads TGTGCCAGCAGTTATGGGACAGACCCCTATGGCTACACCTTC. It yields the protein CASSYGTDPYGYTF.

This chain joins TRBV6-2 or TRBV6-3 and TRBJ2-6; 10 nucleotides agree with TRBD1. V lost 7 bases and J lost 0; bases outside the gene matches: 6. This CDR3 contains 17 residues. Germline CDR1 and CDR2: MNHEY and SVGEGT. This CDR3 is CASIGDRGLSGANVLTF. For the CDR3, the DNA is TGTGCCAGCATTGGGGACAGGGGCCTCTCTGGGGCCAACGTCCTGACTTTC.

This chain connects TRBV5-6 to TRBJ2-5; TRBD2 agrees at 7 bases. Looked up from germline, CDR1 is SGHDT and CDR2 is YYEEEE. V gave up 6 bases and J gave up 4 bases; unmatched junction bases: 12. This CDR3 has 15 residues. In DNA, the CDR3 is TGTGCCAGCACCGAGGGGACTACGAGACCAGAGACCCAGTACTTC. This encodes CASTEGTTRPETQYF.

Remarks on this clonotype: Compared with germline, one end of the junction differs, possibly owing to a read error. V and J are TRBV15 and TRBJ1-1; D gene uncertain. The CDR3 is 13 residues long. Germline CDR1 is LNHNV and CDR2 is YYDKDF (reference sequence). Written as DNA, the CDR3 is TGTGCCACCGGCAGAGAGATGAACACTGGAGCTTTCTTT. It translates to CATGREMNTGAFF.

This clonotype was found a few times. The CDR3 coding sequence is TGCGCCAGCAGCCAAGTGATAACGGGGGGCTCCCCAGATACGCAGTATTTT. Translated: CASSQVITGGSPDTQYF. The J gene is TRBJ2-3, the V gene TRBV4-3, with D maybe TRBD2 (7 bases). This CDR3 is built from 17 residues. Germline-derived CDR1 and CDR2 are LGHNA and YSLEER. With 1 base removed from V and 4 bases from J, the gap between germline ends came to 18 bases.

This clonotype was detected a few times. The chain has TRBV6-2 or TRBV6-3 and TRBJ1-5, with TRBD1 identical over 7 bases. The CDR3 sequence is 13 residues long. J lost 4 bases, V lost 8 bases, and 5 bases had no gene match. Germline CDR1 and CDR2: MNHEY and SVGEGT. The CDR3 protein is CASSMTGNQPQHF. In nucleotides, the CDR3 is TGTGCCAGCTCAATGACAGGGAATCAGCCCCAGCATTTT.

This sequence joins TRBV20-1 and TRBJ1-1; a possible D gene is TRBD1 (6 bases). This CDR3 region has 14 residues. Germline CDR1 reads DFQATT; CDR2 reads SNEGSKA (reference sequence). The CDR3 region is CGSWGATGHTEAFF. In DNA form, the CDR3 reads TGCGGCTCCTGGGGGGCCACAGGGCACACTGAAGCTTTCTTT.

This clonotype has only a few counts. This sequence joins TRBV7-9 and TRBJ1-1; D remains ambiguous. Deletions cut 3 bases from V and 7 bases from J, with 9 bases between. The CDR3 is made up of 12 amino acids. Germline CDR1 and CDR2: SEHNR and FQNEAQ (reference sequence). CDR3 protein: CASSFGVGEAFF. DNA for the CDR3: TGTGCCAGCAGCTTCGGGGTTGGTGAAGCTTTCTTT.

This clonotype was picked up a small number of times. V and J are TRBV6-5 and TRBJ1-1, with no clear D. Germline V CDR1 and CDR2: MNHEY, SVGAGI. The CDR3 contains 13 residues. Deletions cut 0 bases from V and 4 bases from J, with 6 bases between. Written as DNA, the CDR3 is TGTGCCAGCAGTTACTCAGGGCTCACTGAAGCTTTCTTT. It specifies CASSYSGLTEAFF.

The CDR3 bases are TGCGCCAGCAGCTTGGTAGGGAAGACTGAAGCTTTCTTT. It yields the protein CASSLVGKTEAFF. This rearrangement joins TRBV5-1 to TRBJ1-1; D gene ambiguous. The germline gives CDR1 SGHRS, CDR2 YFSETQ. Trimming shortened V by 0 bases and J by 5 bases, and 8 bases separated the two germline ends. CDR3 length: 13 residues.

The rearrangement links TRBV12-3 or TRBV12-4 to TRBJ2-7, with TRBD2 matching over 12 bases. V shed 10 bases and J 5 bases; nucleotides not matched to a gene: 6. The CDR3 covers 13 residues. CDR3 sequence: CATQTSGGNEQYF. The CDR3 DNA follows: TGTGCCACCCAAACTAGCGGGGGGAACGAGCAGTACTTC.